The 19 T cell receptor beta chains reported below all come from one sample, sequenced in a study of T cell responses to AZD1222 COVID-19 vaccine. Generated by immunoSEQ multiplex PCR, the TCRdb table keeps only in-frame clones and is missing some. The profile shows about 92,000 clones, roughly 88% of them singletons. The sequenced sample was peripheral blood, obtained on day 0 of MenACWY control vaccination. These receptors came from an adult in good health.

The chain employs TRBV6-5 and TRBJ2-3; D gene uncertain. Germline V lookup: CDR1 MNHEY, CDR2 SVGAGI. V was shortened by 6 bases and J by 2 bases, with 12 bases between the two germline ends. This CDR3 is 14 amino acids long. CDR3 nucleotides: TGTGCCAGCAGCCGAAAGGGATACACAGATACGCAGTATTTT. It encodes CASSRKGYTDTQYF.

The genes are TRBV7-2 and TRBJ2-7; 11 bases are shared with TRBD1. The J segment lost 4 bases and the V segment lost 1 base, leaving 3 bases of the junction unmatched. Germline values: CDR1 SGHTA, CDR2 FQGNSA. The CDR3 runs 15 residues. The CDR3 loop is CASSLGDRGRYEQYF. CDR3 sequence (DNA): TGTGCCAGCAGCTTAGGGGACAGGGGGAGGTACGAGCAGTACTTC.

The chain couples TRBV6-5 to TRBJ1-1; TRBD1 agrees at 8 bases. CDR1 is MNHEY, CDR2 SVGAGI, per germline. The CDR3 length is 15 residues. J lost 6 bases, V lost 2 bases, and 8 bases had no gene match. The CDR3 nucleotides are TGTGCCAGCAGTTACCCCGGACAGGGAAAAGCTGAAGCTTTCTTT. It specifies CASSYPGQGKAEAFF.

This chain uses TRBV19 with TRBJ1-5; possible D gene TRBD1, 6 bases. Between the trimmed V and J ends, which lost 3 bases and 5 bases, there was a span of 11 bases. The CDR3 is 14 amino acids. The V gene's germline CDR1 is LNHDA and CDR2 SQIVND (reference sequence). In nucleotides, the CDR3 is TGTGCCAGTAGTATCCTACAGGGCGATCAGCCCCAGCATTTT. Protein: CASSILQGDQPQHF.

The chain has TRBV2 and TRBJ1-2, with 7 positions matching TRBD1. There are 14 residues in the CDR3. CDR1 is SNHLY and CDR2 is FYNNEI in the germline V gene. J gave up 4 bases and V 5 bases, and 7 bases lay outside the gene matches. The CDR3 sequence: CASSSQGGGYGYTF. The CDR3 DNA reads as TGTGCCAGCAGTTCCCAGGGGGGTGGCTATGGCTACACCTTC. The whole variable domain, remainder taken from reference TRBV2 and TRBJ1-2, is EPEVTQTPSHQVTQMGQEVILRCVPISNHLYFYWYRQILGQKVEFLVSFYNNEISEKSEIFDDQFSVERPDGSNFTLKIRSTKLEDSAMYFCASSSQGGGYGYTFGSGTRLTVV.

This rearrangement joins TRBV9 to TRBJ2-2, with D tentatively TRBD1 (6 bases). The CDR3 runs 15 residues. The ends were cut back, 4 bases at V and 2 bases at J, with 12 bases in the middle. Germline values: CDR1 SGDLS, CDR2 YYNGEE. Here the CDR3 reads CASSLGGSNTGELFF. The DNA of the CDR3 is TGTGCCAGCAGCCTAGGGGGATCAAACACCGGGGAGCTGTTTTTT.

V gene TRBV30 combines with J gene TRBJ2-1, with a possible D match to TRBD2 (7 bases). CDR3 length equals 12 residues. Germline V gives CDR1 GTSNPN, CDR2 SVGIG (reference sequence). Between the trimmed V and J ends, which lost 3 bases and 7 bases, there was a span of 10 bases. Here the CDR3 reads CAWRRGGNEQFF. The CDR3 DNA is TGTGCCTGGAGGAGGGGGGGTAATGAGCAGTTCTTC.

This chain uses TRBV11-2 with TRBJ2-1; D may be TRBD1 (6 bases). CDR1 is SGHAT and CDR2 is FQNNGV in the germline V gene. CDR3 length equals 18 residues. V was pared by 0 bases and J by 1 base, with 16 bases between. The CDR3 DNA is TGTGCCAGCAGCTTAGAAGGGGGACAACACCTTTCCTACAATGAGCAGTTCTTC. The encoded protein is CASSLEGGQHLSYNEQFF.

This chain uses TRBV28 with TRBJ1-5; no clear D. This CDR3 spans 15 amino acids. Germline V gene sequence: CDR1 MDHEN, CDR2 SYDVKM. Trimming took off 3 bases at V and 3 bases at J, with 12 bases between the two ends. DNA for the CDR3: TGTGCCAGCAGTTTTTCGATGGCCTCCAATCAGCCCCAGCATTTT. As protein: CASSFSMASNQPQHF. Supplemented by reference TRBV28 and TRBJ1-5, the full variable domain reads DVKVTQSSRYLVKRTGEKVFLECVQDMDHENMFWYRQDPGLGLRLIYFSYDVKMKEKGDIPEGYSVSREKKERFSLILESASTNQTSMYLCASSFSMASNQPQHFGDGTRLSIL.

The genes are TRBV14 and TRBJ1-4, with 7 bases aligning to TRBD1. J was trimmed by 7 bases and V by 4 bases; bases with no gene match: 6. The CDR3 runs to 14 residues. CDR1 and CDR2 (germline): SGHDN, FVKESK. CDR3 in amino acids: CASSRDRRGEKLFF. The DNA of the CDR3 is TGTGCCAGCAGCCGGGACAGACGGGGTGAAAAACTGTTTTTT.

The chain employs TRBV9 and TRBJ2-7; 9 nucleotides align to TRBD1. J was trimmed by 3 bases and V by 0 bases; bases with no gene match: 7. Germline assignment: CDR1 SGDLS and CDR2 YYNGEE. This CDR3 has 16 amino acids. The CDR3 DNA reads as TGTGCCAGCAGCGTAGGAGGGTGGGACAGGGTCTACGAGCAGTACTTC. This translates into CASSVGGWDRVYEQYF.

This clone was observed a few times. V gene TRBV7-9 combines with J gene TRBJ1-1; possible D gene TRBD1, 6 bases. Germline-derived CDR1 and CDR2 are SEHNR and FQNEAQ (reference sequence). CDR3 length: 13 residues. Trimming took off 6 bases at V and 1 base at J, with 9 bases between the two ends. CDR3 bases: TGTGCCAGCAGTAGGGACAAGAACACTGAAGCTTTCTTT. This sequence encodes CASSRDKNTEAFF.

The V and J genes are TRBV19 and TRBJ2-7, with D perhaps matching TRBD1 (6 bases). The V gene's germline CDR1 is LNHDA and CDR2 SQIVND (reference sequence). The length of the CDR3 is 13 residues. Trimming took off 4 bases at V and 9 bases at J, with 16 bases between the two ends. For the CDR3, the DNA is TGTGCCAGTAGTACGGACAGTGGCACCGCGCAGTACTTC. It encodes CASSTDSGTAQYF.

CDR3 in amino acids: CAISESGGRDYEQYF. The CDR3 DNA follows: TGTGCCATCAGTGAGTCAGGAGGGCGGGACTACGAGCAGTACTTC. The V call is TRBV10-3, the J call TRBJ2-7; possibly TRBD2 for D (6 bases). Germline V CDR1 and CDR2: ENHRY, SYGVKD. This CDR3 has 15 residues. V lost 0 bases and J lost 3, with 12 bases in between.

The V and J genes are TRBV4-3 and TRBJ2-3; TRBD1 agrees at 9 bases. The germline V gene encodes CDR1 LGHNA and CDR2 YSLEER. The CDR3 covers 15 residues. With V trimmed by 4 bases and J by 2 bases, 4 bases remained unmatched. The CDR3 is CASSPGQGHTDTQYF. CDR3 nucleotides: TGCGCCAGCAGCCCGGGACAGGGACACACAGATACGCAGTATTTT.

The genes are TRBV19 and TRBJ1-1; D gene unclear. Trimming pared 6 bases from V and 0 bases from J, leaving 11 bases between. CDR1 and CDR2 (germline): LNHDA, SQIVND (reference sequence). The CDR3 contains 14 residues. In nucleotides, the CDR3 is TGTGCCAGTAGAAACCGGGAGCTGAACACTGAAGCTTTCTTT. It specifies CASRNRELNTEAFF.

V is TRBV24-1 and J is TRBJ2-1; D not certain. Germline CDR1 KGHDR, CDR2 SFDVKD. The germline V and J ends were trimmed by 5 bases and 6 bases, with 4 bases remaining between them. The CDR3 covers 11 residues. This CDR3 is CATSALNEQFF. CDR3 DNA sequence: TGTGCCACCAGTGCCCTCAATGAGCAGTTCTTC.

This rearrangement joins TRBV7-2 to TRBJ2-1, with D perhaps TRBD1 or TRBD2 (5 bases each). In germline, CDR1 is SGHTA, CDR2 FQGNSA. Trimming left V 5 bases short and J 2 bases short, with 13 bases between. This CDR3 is built from 15 residues. The CDR3 here is CASSTLGVPYNEQFF. The CDR3 coding sequence is TGTGCCAGCAGCACACTGGGGGTCCCCTACAATGAGCAGTTCTTC.

J is TRBJ2-2 and V is TRBV5-1; TRBD1 agrees at 8 bases. CDR1 SGHRS and CDR2 YFSETQ come from the germline V gene. The CDR3 spans 15 residues. V lost 3 bases, J lost 1 base, and 2 bases stayed unmatched. The CDR3 protein is CASSWGTGNTGELFF. CDR3 in DNA: TGCGCCAGCAGCTGGGGGACAGGGAACACCGGGGAGCTGTTTTTT. The full variable domain, rest sourced from reference TRBV5-1 and TRBJ2-2, is KAGVTQTPRYLIKTRGQQVTLSCSPISGHRSVSWYQQTPGQGLQFLFEYFSETQRNKGNFPGRFSGRQFSNSRSEMNVSTLELGDSALYLCASSWGTGNTGELFFGEGSRLTVL.